This T cell receptor (beta chain) was observed in a study of shared T cell receptors in the human thymus. This CDR3 region has 12 residues. V lost 3 bases and J 2 bases, leaving 5 bases between the germline ends. Germline values: CDR1 SGDLS, CDR2 YYNGEE. Clones were read by immunoSEQ multiplex PCR, and TCRdb kept only the in-frame ones, dropping some. The profile shows some 700,000 clones, 88% of them singletons. Another study also made use of these data, one on human thymus T cells. As that report states: Thymic and blood repertoires showed apparently biased V and J gene usage.

The chain uses TRBV9 and TRBJ2-5, with D uncertain. The sample taken for sequencing was thymocytes. This TCR came from a boy in the first two years of life with a congenital heart defect. The CDR3, as DNA: TGTGCCAGCAGCGGGCAGCAAGAGACCCAGTACTTC. Translated, it gives CASSGQQETQYF. Supplemented by reference TRBV9 and TRBJ2-5, the full variable domain reads DSGVTQTPKHLITATGQRVTLRCSPRSGDLSVYWYQQSLDQGLQFLIQYYNGEERAKGNILERFSAQQFPDLHSELNLSSLELGDSALYFCASSGQQETQYFGPGTRLLVL.